Listed below are T cell receptor beta chains from one sample, sequenced in a study of beta chain features in type 1 diabetes. Data came from immunoSEQ multiplex PCR; TCRdb stores just in-frame clones and leaves some out. The table lists about half a million clones, around 28% of them singletons, with about 0.06% in the top ten. Sequenced sample: naive CD4+ T cells from blood. These receptors were obtained from a man aged 18 to 30 in good health. Both conserved end residues are part of each CDR3. D genes are given only for firm matches. Size values are once, few and many counts, or a class for expanded clones, and some rows have none.

TRBV28	TRBJ1-2	few	.	TGTGCCAGCAGTTTAACAGGAGTAGGGTATGGCTACACCTTC	CASSLTGVGYGYTF
TRBV29-1	TRBJ2-5	.	TRBD1	TGCAGCGGGAAGGACAGGGGAAGAGAAGAGACCCAGTACTTC	CSGKDRGREETQYF
TRBV7-2	TRBJ2-7	.	.	TGTGCCAGCAGCGCCTCATCCTACGAGCAGTACTTC	CASSASSYEQYF
TRBV29-1	TRBJ2-1	.	TRBD2	TGCAGCGTTGAAGATACCGGGACTAGGGCTTACAATGAGCAGTTCTTC	CSVEDTGTRAYNEQFF
TRBV15	TRBJ1-1	.	.	TGTGCCACCAGCAGAGATTCTAGGGGCCTTGAAGCTTTCTTT	CATSRDSRGLEAFF
TRBV6-5	TRBJ2-7	few	TRBD1	TGTGCCAGCAGCTCCGACAGGGCTCCCTACGAGCAGTACTTC	CASSSDRAPYEQYF
TRBV4-2	TRBJ2-7	few	.	TGTGCCAGCAGCCAACCCGGACAGTCCATCGGGCACGAGCAGTACTTC	CASSQPGQSIGHEQYF
TRBV30	TRBJ1-1	.	.	TGTGCCTGGAGCAGACAGCTGAACACTGAAGCTTTCTTT	CAWSRQLNTEAFF
TRBV11-2	TRBJ2-3	.	.	TGTGCCAGCAGCTCCAGGGGCGCAGAAAGCACAGATACGCAGTATTTT	CASSSRGAESTDTQYF
TRBV7-9	TRBJ2-7	.	TRBD1	TGTGCCAGCAGCGCCACAACCGGGACACAGGGGTACGAGCAGTACTTC	CASSATTGTQGYEQYF
TRBV6-5	TRBJ2-5	.	.	TGTGCCAGCAGACCGGACATTGGAGAGACCCAGTACTTC	CASRPDIGETQYF
TRBV7-9	TRBJ2-1	.	.	TGTGCCAGCAGCTCGGGGCCGTCCTACAATGAGCAGTTCTTC	CASSSGPSYNEQFF
TRBV7-6	TRBJ2-5	.	TRBD2	TGTGCCAGCAGCTTAAGGCGGGAGAGGGAAGAGACCCAGTACTTC	CASSLRREREETQYF
TRBV7-2	TRBJ2-7	.	.	TGTGCCAGCAGCCCCCTAGGCGGCTACGAGCAGTACTTC	CASSPLGGYEQYF
TRBV28	TRBJ2-3	.	.	TGTGCCAGCAGTCTTCAGCTGGATACGCAGTATTTT	CASSLQLDTQYF
TRBV14	TRBJ1-1	.	.	TGTGCCAGCAGCCACACACCGAACACTGAAGCTTTCTTT	CASSHTPNTEAFF
TRBV28	TRBJ2-2	.	TRBD2	TGTGCCAGCAGGCTAGCGGGAGATGCCGGGGAGCTGTTTTTT	CASRLAGDAGELFF
TRBV4-3	TRBJ2-2	.	TRBD1	TGCGCCAGCAGCCTGCGGGCAGGGGGCAGAACCGGGGAGCTGTTTTTT	CASSLRAGGRTGELFF
TRBV2	TRBJ2-1	few	TRBD2	TGTGCCAGCAGTTCTAGCGGGAGGGCCCCCGAAAATGAGCAGTTCTTC	CASSSSGRAPENEQFF
TRBV7-2	TRBJ2-5	.	.	TGTGCCAGCAGCTTAGAGCCTAGCTCGGCGACCCAGTACTTC	CASSLEPSSATQYF
TRBV29-1	TRBJ2-5	few	TRBD1	TGCAGCGCCGGGACAGGAGCGGAGACCCAGTACTTC	CSAGTGAETQYF
TRBV5-8	TRBJ2-1	few	TRBD2	TGTGCCAGCAGCTCTGGGACTAGCGGGAGTGGCAATGAGCAGTTCTTC	CASSSGTSGSGNEQFF
TRBV30	TRBJ2-2	few	.	TGTGCCTGGACAGGGGTCGGGGAGCTGTTTTTT	CAWTGVGELFF
TRBV5-1	TRBJ2-5	few	.	TGCGCCAGCAGCTACCCACAGGGTCGAGGAGAGACCCAGTACTTC	CASSYPQGRGETQYF